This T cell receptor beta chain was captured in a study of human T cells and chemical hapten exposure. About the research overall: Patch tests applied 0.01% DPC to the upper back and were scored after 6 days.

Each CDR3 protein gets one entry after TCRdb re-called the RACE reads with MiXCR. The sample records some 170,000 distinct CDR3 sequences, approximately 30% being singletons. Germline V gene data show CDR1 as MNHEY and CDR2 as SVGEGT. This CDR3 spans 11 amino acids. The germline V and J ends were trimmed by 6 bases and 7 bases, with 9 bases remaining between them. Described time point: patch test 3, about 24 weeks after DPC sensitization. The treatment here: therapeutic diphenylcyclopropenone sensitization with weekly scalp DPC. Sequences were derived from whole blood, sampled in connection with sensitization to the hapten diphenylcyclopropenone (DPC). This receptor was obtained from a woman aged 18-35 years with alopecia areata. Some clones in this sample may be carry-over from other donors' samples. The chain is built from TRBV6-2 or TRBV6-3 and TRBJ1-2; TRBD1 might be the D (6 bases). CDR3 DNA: TGTGCCAGCAGCGGGGACATTGGCTACACCTTC. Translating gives CASSGDIGYTF.